One and the same sample provided the 28 T cell receptor beta chains below, sequenced in a study of T cells in Graves' hyperthyroidism and ophthalmopathy. From RNA transcripts, TCR beta CDR3 regions were amplified. HTBI primers were employed in a first-round RT-PCR of the TCR CDR3. TCRdb reprocessed the multiplex PCR reads with MiXCR, giving one entry per CDR3 protein. The repertoire includes about 520,000 distinct CDR3 sequences, about a fifth of them detected once, and more than 20% sits in the top ten. Material for sequencing was blood. The source is a man between 18 and 29 years old with Graves' hyperthyroidism.

The table lists this clonotype with many counts. The J gene is TRBJ1-5, the V gene TRBV2; D not resolved. The CDR3 runs to 12 residues. Germline lookup yields CDR1 SNHLY and CDR2 FYNNEI. Trimming cost V 3 bases and J 9 bases, with 9 bases left between them. The CDR3 sequence: CASSDRFGPQHF. CDR3 in DNA: TGTGCCAGCAGTGACCGGTTTGGGCCCCAGCATTTT.

The genes are TRBV28 and TRBJ1-5; possibly TRBD1 for D (6 bases). There are 12 residues in the CDR3. The V gene's germline CDR1 is MDHEN and CDR2 SYDVKM. Trimming pared 8 bases from V and 3 bases from J, leaving 8 bases between. The CDR3 region is CASAGDNQPQHF. CDR3 DNA sequence: TGTGCCAGCGCAGGGGACAATCAGCCCCAGCATTTT.

The V gene is TRBV7-2, the J gene TRBJ2-2; D possibly uses TRBD1 or TRBD2 (5 bases each). This CDR3 spans 14 amino acids. Germline CDR1 is SGHTA and CDR2 is FQGNSA. Between the trimmed V and J ends, which lost 3 bases and 4 bases, there was a span of 9 bases. This CDR3 is CASSFAGSTGELFF. The DNA of the CDR3 is TGTGCCAGCAGCTTCGCAGGGAGCACCGGGGAGCTGTTTTTT.

This clonotype was counted many times. V is TRBV6-5 and J is TRBJ1-2; perhaps TRBD1 as D (5 bases). The CDR3 loop spans 13 amino acids. The germline V gene encodes CDR1 MNHEY and CDR2 SVGAGI. V gave up 6 bases and J gave up 3 bases, with 11 bases separating them. The CDR3, as DNA: TGTGCCAGCAGCGTCGGGACCCACTATGGCTACACCTTC. Its protein is CASSVGTHYGYTF.

This clonotype was observed at least ten times. The chain joins TRBV30 to TRBJ1-1; D is unresolved. CDR3 size: 14 residues. The V gene lost 0 bases and the J gene lost 0 bases, with 8 bases spanning the gap. Germline CDR1 and CDR2: GTSNPN and SVGIG (reference sequence). This CDR3 reads CAWSVLGLNTEAFF. The CDR3 coding sequence is TGTGCCTGGAGTGTACTGGGATTGAACACTGAAGCTTTCTTT.

The table lists this clonotype with many counts. This chain joins TRBV10-3 and TRBJ2-7; 8 positions agree with TRBD1. V trimming: 4 bases; J trimming: 1 base; junction bases outside the gene matches: 12. The V gene's germline CDR1 is ENHRY and CDR2 SYGVKD. The CDR3 is 17 residues long. The CDR3 DNA reads TGTGCCATCAGTGTTACCGGGACAGGAGACTTATCCTACGAGCAGTACTTC. This sequence encodes CAISVTGTGDLSYEQYF.

This clonotype was counted many times. The chain combines TRBV6-5 with TRBJ1-1; no definite D call. Germline lookup yields CDR1 MNHEY and CDR2 SVGAGI. The CDR3 contains 13 residues. V shed 5 bases and J shed 5 bases, with 12 bases lying between them. The CDR3 here is CASSPPTETEAFF. CDR3 in DNA: TGTGCCAGCAGTCCTCCGACTGAGACTGAAGCTTTCTTT.

This clonotype was seen repeatedly, ten times or more. It is likely a read error, because the conserved phenylalanine at the end of the CDR3 is missing. The rearrangement joins TRBV28 to TRBJ1-1; D perhaps matches TRBD1 (5 bases). This CDR3 has 16 residues. V was cut by 5 bases and J by 0 bases, with 16 bases left in between. In germline, CDR1 is MDHEN, CDR2 SYDVKM. The CDR3 nucleotides read TGTGCCAGCAGTACCCAACCCGGGACCATGAACACTGAAGCTTTCTCT. It encodes CASSTQPGTMNTEAFS.

This clonotype was recorded at least ten times. The J gene is TRBJ1-5, the V gene TRBV12-3 or TRBV12-4, with D possibly TRBD1 on 5 matching bases. The CDR3 covers 14 residues. The V gene lost 3 bases and the J gene lost 8 bases, with 14 bases spanning the gap. This chain's CDR3 is CASSFRGAPEPQHF. Written as DNA, the CDR3 is TGTGCCAGCAGTTTTAGGGGTGCCCCGGAGCCCCAGCATTTT.

This clonotype was counted between two and nine times. The chain has TRBV9 and TRBJ2-5; 7 bases map to TRBD2. Losses at the gene ends were 0 bases for V and 2 bases for J; bases not matched to a gene: 7. This CDR3 is built from 16 residues. Germline V gene data show CDR1 as SGDLS and CDR2 as YYNGEE. DNA of the CDR3: TGTGCCAGCAGCGTAGTCGGGGGGAGGTTACAAGAGACCCAGTACTTC. Its translation: CASSVVGGRLQETQYF.

This clonotype has a count of ten or more. The chain is built from TRBV7-3 and TRBJ2-5; a possible D gene is TRBD2 (5 bases). The CDR3 length is 14 residues. Germline CDR1 SGHTA, CDR2 FQGTGA. V was trimmed by 5 bases and J by 3 bases, leaving 13 bases between them. CDR3 bases: TGTGCCAGCAGCCCCACCCACGGGGAAGAGACCCAGTACTTC. This translates into CASSPTHGEETQYF.

This clonotype was observed at least ten times. This sequence joins TRBV12-3 or TRBV12-4 and TRBJ1-2; 7 nucleotides line up with TRBD1. CDR3 length: 11 residues. The ends lost 4 bases at V and 8 bases at J; junction bases unmatched: 1. DNA of the CDR3: TGTGCCAGCAGTTCGGGACAGGGCTACACCTTC. Translated: CASSSGQGYTF.

Many counts were recorded for this clonotype. The rearrangement joins TRBV6-1 to TRBJ1-2; perhaps TRBD1 as D (6 bases). This CDR3 has 14 residues. The germline CDR1 and CDR2 sequences are MNHNS and SASEGT. Trimming stripped 6 bases from V and 7 bases from J, with 18 bases between. The CDR3 loop is CASSHLLGAPGYTF. The CDR3 DNA reads as TGTGCCAGCAGCCACCTTCTGGGGGCGCCTGGCTACACCTTC.

The genes are TRBV12-3 or TRBV12-4 and TRBJ2-5; 10 bases fit TRBD2. Losses at the gene ends were 4 bases for V and 8 bases for J; bases not matched to a gene: 13. The CDR3 is made up of 16 amino acids. Written as DNA, the CDR3 is TGTGCCAGCAGTTCCCCTAGCGGGGGTTTCTCAGAAACCCAGTACTTC. This sequence encodes CASSSPSGGFSETQYF.

V gene TRBV4-1 combines with J gene TRBJ2-5, with D possibly being TRBD1 (5 bases). Looked up from germline, CDR1 is MGHRA and CDR2 is YSYEKL. V lost 2 bases, J lost 5 bases, and 15 bases lay in between. The CDR3 extends over 15 amino acids. The CDR3 protein is CASSQPNKRGETQYF. The CDR3 bases are TGCGCCAGCAGCCAACCGAATAAAAGGGGCGAGACCCAGTACTTC.

This clonotype was counted ten times or more. The chain recombines TRBV12-3 or TRBV12-4 with TRBJ1-2, with D perhaps TRBD1 (5 bases). Deletions cut 5 bases from V and 7 bases from J, with 14 bases between. The CDR3 runs 13 residues. The CDR3 DNA reads TGTGCCAGCAGTCCGAGGGGTCCCTCTGGCTACACCTTC. Translating it yields CASSPRGPSGYTF.

This clonotype showed up many times. J is TRBJ2-7 and V is TRBV19; possibly TRBD1 for D (6 bases). The V gene's germline CDR1 is LNHDA and CDR2 SQIVND (reference sequence). This CDR3 has 16 amino acids. V lost 2 bases, J lost 2 bases, and 16 bases lay in between. The CDR3 spells CASSIQGSSYAYEQYF. The CDR3 DNA reads TGTGCCAGTAGTATACAGGGGTCCTCTTACGCCTACGAGCAGTACTTC.

The table lists this clonotype with many counts. The chain joins TRBV2 to TRBJ1-1; D gene uncertain. CDR1 and CDR2 (germline): SNHLY, FYNNEI. Trimming removed 1 base from V and 5 bases from J, with 11 bases in between. CDR3 length: 14 amino acids. The CDR3 protein is CASSEDLGMTEAFF. The CDR3 coding sequence is TGTGCCAGCAGTGAAGATCTGGGAATGACTGAAGCTTTCTTT.

The V gene is TRBV6-1, the J gene TRBJ2-2; weak D call: TRBD2 (5 bases). Germline loops: CDR1 MNHNS, CDR2 SASEGT. CDR3 length equals 14 residues. Trimming removed 5 bases at V and 6 bases at J, with 13 bases between. In DNA, the CDR3 is TGTGCCAGCAGTCGGGATTCAAAACCCGGGGAGCTGTTTTTT. It is translated as CASSRDSKPGELFF.

This clonotype was counted only a few times. The V call is TRBV20-1, the J call TRBJ1-5, with 7 bases identical to TRBD1. V lost 2 bases and J lost 4; bases outside the gene matches: 5. The CDR3 sequence is 14 residues long. Germline loops: CDR1 DFQATT, CDR2 SNEGSKA (reference sequence). The CDR3 coding sequence is TGCAGTGCTAGATATAAGGGGGCGAATCAGCCCCAGCATTTT. It codes for CSARYKGANQPQHF.

J is TRBJ2-7 and V is TRBV13, with TRBD1 matching over 9 bases. The germline CDR1 and CDR2 sequences are PRHDT and FYEKMQ (reference sequence). The CDR3 sequence is 14 residues long. V gave up 5 bases and J gave up 4 bases; unmatched junction bases: 6. The CDR3 sequence: CASSRRDREYEQYF. In nucleotides, the CDR3 is TGTGCCAGCAGCCGCCGGGACAGGGAGTACGAGCAGTACTTC.

This clonotype was recorded at least ten times. The CDR3 coding sequence is TGTGCCAGCAGCGCGGCTGGACTAGCGGGGAACACCGGGGAGCTGTTTTTT. Translating it yields CASSAAGLAGNTGELFF. V gene TRBV11-2 combines with J gene TRBJ2-2; TRBD2 matches 11 bases. The CDR3 consists of 17 residues. J lost 1 base, V lost 5 bases, and 6 bases had no gene match. CDR1 and CDR2 (germline): SGHAT, FQNNGV.

This clonotype was picked up many times. V gene TRBV12-3 or TRBV12-4 combines with J gene TRBJ2-4, with 10 positions matching TRBD1. CDR3 length: 18 amino acids. The trim removed 4 bases at V and 1 base at J, leaving 10 bases unmatched. The CDR3 DNA reads as TGTGCCAGCAGTTCACCGGGACAGGGGTTATTCGCCAAAAACATTCAGTACTTC. Translation gives CASSSPGQGLFAKNIQYF.

This clonotype was found many times. The J gene is TRBJ1-5, the V gene TRBV28, with D perhaps matching TRBD1 (6 bases). The length of the CDR3 is 14 residues. Germline loops: CDR1 MDHEN, CDR2 SYDVKM. V dropped 6 bases and J dropped 2 bases, with 11 bases sitting between them. The CDR3 nucleotides read TGTGCCAGCAGCCGGACAGCCGGCAATCAGCCCCAGCATTTT. Residues: CASSRTAGNQPQHF.

This chain joins TRBV15 and TRBJ1-6, with TRBD1 matching 7 bases. Trimming removed 1 base from V and 7 bases from J; junction bases left unmatched: 7. Germline V gene sequence: CDR1 LNHNV, CDR2 YYDKDF (reference sequence). There are 16 residues in the CDR3. CDR3 in DNA: TGTGCCACCAGCAGAGGGGCAGGGGGACACAATTCACCCCTCCACTTT. It is translated as CATSRGAGGHNSPLHF. Together with reference TRBV15 and TRBJ1-6, the CDR3 gives the full variable domain: DAMVIQNPRYQVTQFGKPVTLSCSQTLNHNVMYWYQQKSSQAPKLLFHYYDKDFNNEADTPDNFQSRRPNTSFCFLDIRSPGLGDTAMYLCATSRGAGGHNSPLHFGNGTRLTVT.

This clonotype was seen at least ten times. The chain is built from TRBV12-3 or TRBV12-4 and TRBJ1-1; 7 bases are shared with TRBD1. The length of the CDR3 is 14 residues. The trim removed 6 bases at V and 5 bases at J, leaving 9 bases unmatched. The chain's CDR3 is CASSRDSRRTEAFF. In DNA form, the CDR3 reads TGTGCCAGCAGCCGGGACAGTAGACGGACTGAAGCTTTCTTT.

In this sample, this clonotype turned up many times. The chain recombines TRBV5-1 with TRBJ1-2, with D hard to call. V lost 6 bases to trimming and J lost 1 base, with 10 bases between them. The CDR3 runs 13 residues. Germline CDR1 is SGHRS and CDR2 is YFSETQ. The CDR3 reads CASTPGDNYGYTF. Written as DNA, the CDR3 is TGCGCCAGCACCCCGGGCGATAACTATGGCTACACCTTC.

This chain links TRBV28 with TRBJ1-1; unclear D gene. There are 13 residues in the CDR3. Per germline, CDR1 MDHEN and CDR2 SYDVKM. Trimming removed 3 bases at V and 4 bases at J, with 9 bases between. CDR3 bases: TGTGCCAGCAGTTTGGGCAGACCCACTGAAGCTTTCTTT. Its translation is CASSLGRPTEAFF.